These 8 T cell receptor beta chains share one sample of origin, sequenced in a study of cytomegalovirus exposure and HLA in healthy donors. PCR amplification relied on 60 Vbeta primers (plus 13 Jbeta primers). Only in-frame clones appear in the TCRdb table, and some are missing; sequencing was by immunoSEQ multiplex PCR. The sample has over 95,000 clones, 74% seen once. The sample consisted of PBMCs. These receptors originate from a woman in her thirties or forties in good health and CMV-seropositive.

The chain has TRBV6-6 and TRBJ2-1, with D possibly TRBD1 on 5 matching bases. Germline assignment: CDR1 MNHNY and CDR2 SVGAGI (reference sequence). Trimming left V 7 bases short and J 7 bases short, with 11 bases between. This CDR3 comprises 12 residues. This CDR3 reads CASTYKGNEQFF. The CDR3 nucleotides read TGTGCCAGCACCTACAAGGGGAATGAGCAGTTCTTC.

The rearrangement joins TRBV7-2 to TRBJ1-1; perhaps TRBD1 as D (6 bases). Germline CDR1 is SGHTA and CDR2 is FQGNSA. This CDR3 region has 15 residues. Trimming shortened V by 1 base and J by 1 base, and 10 bases separated the two germline ends. For the CDR3, the DNA is TGTGCCAGCAGCTTAGGAACAGGGTGGAACACTGAAGCTTTCTTT. Its protein product is CASSLGTGWNTEAFF.

With respect to this clone: Its ends do not fully match the called genes, so a read error is possible. Additional DNA sequences in this sample encode the identical CDR3. The rearrangement links TRBV27 to TRBJ2-6; TRBD1 agrees at 8 bases. CDR3 length: 20 amino acids. Germline V gene lookup returns CDR1 MNHEY and CDR2 SMNVEV (reference sequence). In nucleotides, the CDR3 is TGTGCCAGCAGCTTGCTGACCCGGGGACAGGTCCACTCTGGGGCCAACGTCCTGACCTTC. This codes for CASSLLTRGQVHSGANVLTF.

This clone was counted a single time. This chain joins TRBV28 and TRBJ1-5, with 9 bases lining up with TRBD1. The CDR3 sequence is 15 residues long. Germline values: CDR1 MDHEN, CDR2 SYDVKM. J gave up 4 bases and V 5 bases, and 6 bases lay outside the gene matches. For the CDR3, the DNA is TGTGCCAGCAGTCTAGGGACAGGGTGGAATCAGCCCCAGCATTTT. It codes for CASSLGTGWNQPQHF.

Relative to its sample, this clone is medium-sized (0.01 to 0.1%). The chain employs TRBV6-5 and TRBJ2-1, with unresolved D. The CDR3 is made up of 15 amino acids. Germline V lookup: CDR1 MNHEY, CDR2 SVGAGI. V lost 2 bases and J lost 1, with 9 bases in between. CDR3 protein: CASSYAATSYNEQFF. Here the CDR3 DNA reads TGTGCCAGCAGTTACGCGGCTACTTCCTACAATGAGCAGTTCTTC.

V gene TRBV6-1 combines with J gene TRBJ2-5, with D unclear. The J call may not be correct, given that the DNA end is closer to TRBJ2-7. The germline gives CDR1 MNHNS, CDR2 SASEGT. The CDR3 has 15 residues. CDR3 protein: CASSEWRLLTYEQYF. Written as DNA, the CDR3 is TGTGCCAGCAGTGAGTGGAGACTCCTAACCTACGAGCAGTACTTC.

This clone was detected once. This sequence joins TRBV11-2 and TRBJ1-4, with D unclear. Per the germline V gene, CDR1 is SGHAT and CDR2 is FQNNGV. The CDR3 has 13 residues. Trimming left V 5 bases short and J 8 bases short, with 12 bases between. CDR3 sequence: CASSVVRGEKLFF. CDR3 DNA sequence: TGTGCCAGCAGCGTCGTTAGAGGGGAAAAACTGTTTTTT.

This clone has more than one count but fewer than ten. The gene calls are TRBV18 and TRBJ1-1; D may be TRBD1 (5 bases). The germline V gene has CDR1 KGHSH and CDR2 LQKENI. V lost 3 bases and J lost 0, with 17 bases in between. The CDR3 covers 17 residues. The CDR3 region is CASSPPREGGVNTEAFF. CDR3 coding DNA: TGTGCCAGCTCACCGCCCCGAGAGGGAGGGGTGAACACTGAAGCTTTCTTT.